A single sample is the source of the 24 T cell receptor beta chains below, sequenced in a study of response to subunit inactivated influenza vaccine. TCRdb analysed the RT-PCR reads with MiXCR anew, one entry per CDR3 protein. The sample consists of hundreds of thousands of distinct CDR3 sequences, approximately 17% of them appearing once. Specimen: PBMCs from blood, collected roughly 5 days after vaccination. These receptors were obtained from a middle-aged man who received an inactivated influenza vaccine.

This clonotype was counted a few times. The chain has TRBV20-1 and TRBJ2-3; 8 bases fit TRBD1. The V and J ends lost 5 bases and 4 bases, in that order; junction bases with no gene match: 20. The CDR3 length is 18 residues. Germline CDR1 and CDR2: DFQATT and SNEGSKA (reference sequence). Here the CDR3 DNA reads TGCAGTGCTGCCGCCCCAATAGGGGGCAGGGGGCTGGCAGATACGCAGTATTTT. Its translation: CSAAAPIGGRGLADTQYF.

This clonotype was detected a few times. The chain employs TRBV15 and TRBJ2-3, with 7 bases matching TRBD1. V trimming: 8 bases; J trimming: 5 bases; junction bases outside the gene matches: 7. Germline V gives CDR1 LNHNV, CDR2 YYDKDF (reference sequence). There are 13 residues in the CDR3. Here the CDR3 reads CATRRQGGDTQYF. The DNA of the CDR3 is TGTGCCACCCGAAGACAGGGTGGAGATACGCAGTATTTT.

This clonotype was seen a handful of times. V gene TRBV7-2 combines with J gene TRBJ2-7; D is perhaps TRBD2 (7 bases). The germline gives CDR1 SGHTA, CDR2 FQGNSA. CDR3 length equals 16 residues. Trimming took 6 bases from V and 2 from J, leaving 20 bases between them. The CDR3 DNA is TGTGCCAGCAGTTTTGGGGGGGGCAAAACCACCTACGAGCAGTACTTC. The encoded protein is CASSFGGGKTTYEQYF.

The chain employs TRBV6-1 and TRBJ2-1; TRBD2 matches 14 bases. Germline lookup yields CDR1 MNHNS and CDR2 SASEGT. The CDR3 has 17 residues. Trimming took 6 bases from V and 9 from J; bases not matched to a gene: 13. The DNA of the CDR3 is TGTGCCAGCAGGCAAAGCTTGGGACTAGCGGGGGAGGGTGAGCAGTTCTTC. Encoded protein: CASRQSLGLAGEGEQFF.

The rearrangement links TRBV4-3 to TRBJ2-5, with 9 bases aligning to TRBD1. CDR1 is LGHNA and CDR2 is YSLEER in the germline V gene. The J segment lost 2 bases and the V segment lost 0 bases, leaving 13 bases of the junction unmatched. The CDR3 length is 19 residues. The CDR3, as DNA: TGCGCCAGCAGCCAAGATTCCGGGATTGACAGGGGGAGACAAGAGACCCAGTACTTC. Residues: CASSQDSGIDRGRQETQYF.

The CDR3 DNA reads as TGCAGTGCCGCCTCCAGGCCTGACAATCAGCCCCAGCATTTT. Translating it yields CSAASRPDNQPQHF. The V call is TRBV20-1, the J call TRBJ1-5; D uncertain. This CDR3 has 14 residues. The germline V gene has CDR1 DFQATT and CDR2 SNEGSKA (reference sequence). V was pared by 6 bases and J by 3 bases, with 15 bases between.

This chain uses TRBV20-1 with TRBJ2-4; no clear D. The length of the CDR3 is 14 residues. Germline V gives CDR1 DFQATT, CDR2 SNEGSKA (reference sequence). The V end was cut by 3 bases, the J end by 0 bases, with 9 bases between. As DNA, the CDR3 is TGCAGTGCTAGTTTTGTACTAGCCAAAAACATTCAGTACTTC. Its translation: CSASFVLAKNIQYF.

This clonotype occurred many times. The V call is TRBV7-2, the J call TRBJ2-5, with 7 nucleotides matching TRBD2. V lost 7 bases and J lost 3; bases outside the gene matches: 5. In germline, CDR1 is SGHTA, CDR2 FQGNSA. This CDR3 contains 13 residues. The CDR3 here is CASNSRGEETQYF. For the CDR3, the DNA is TGTGCCAGCAACTCCCGGGGGGAAGAGACCCAGTACTTC.

Only a few counts were recorded for this clonotype. CDR3 sequence reads: CSASRAGRSYNEQFF. The DNA of the CDR3 is TGCAGTGCGAGCAGAGCGGGGCGCTCCTACAATGAGCAGTTCTTC. The chain carries TRBV20-1 and TRBJ2-1, with 7 bases identical to TRBD2. There are 15 residues in the CDR3. Germline CDR1 DFQATT, CDR2 SNEGSKA (reference sequence). V trimming: 6 bases; J trimming: 0 bases; junction bases outside the gene matches: 8.

The chain is built from TRBV30 and TRBJ1-3, with no clear D. V was cut by 0 bases and J by 8 bases, with 17 bases left in between. This CDR3 is 15 amino acids long. CDR1 GTSNPN and CDR2 SVGIG come from the germline V gene (reference sequence). The DNA for the CDR3 is TGTGCCTGGAGTGTAGGTGACCCTTCCACCTACACCATATATTTT. It specifies CAWSVGDPSTYTIYF.

CDR3: CASSPQTGPSRFHEQYF. CDR3 nucleotides: TGCGCCAGCAGCCCTCAGACAGGGCCATCGCGCTTCCACGAGCAGTACTTC. The chain employs TRBV4-1 and TRBJ2-7; 7 nucleotides align to TRBD1. The CDR3 is 17 residues long. Trimming removed 4 bases from V and 5 bases from J; junction bases left unmatched: 17. Germline V gene sequence: CDR1 MGHRA, CDR2 YSYEKL.

This chain uses TRBV29-1 with TRBJ2-1; D remains unclear. Germline lookup yields CDR1 SQVTM and CDR2 ANQGSEA. The CDR3 spans 14 residues. Between the trimmed V and J ends, which lost 0 bases and 3 bases, there was a span of 9 bases. CDR3 DNA sequence: TGCAGCGTTGAAGACTATAGTCTCTACAATGAGCAGTTCTTC. Protein: CSVEDYSLYNEQFF.

This clonotype was seen only a few times. The chain employs TRBV3-1 and TRBJ2-6; no clear D gene. The V end lost 2 bases, the J end lost 1 base, and 3 bases lay between the germline ends. This CDR3 is 14 amino acids long. Looked up from germline, CDR1 is LGHDT and CDR2 is YNNKEL (reference sequence). CDR3 sequence reads: CASSQQSGANVLTF. DNA for the CDR3: TGTGCCAGCAGCCAACAATCTGGGGCCAACGTCCTGACTTTC.

The chain couples TRBV6-2 or TRBV6-3 to TRBJ2-3, with 8 bases identical to TRBD2. Germline V gene sequence: CDR1 MNHEY, CDR2 SVGEGT. The V gene end was trimmed by 7 bases and the J gene end by 4 bases; junction bases not matched to a gene: 7. This CDR3 has 14 amino acids. In nucleotides, the CDR3 is TGTGCCAGCATAGGCCTAGCGGGCCCAGATACGCAGTATTTT. Translation gives CASIGLAGPDTQYF.

This clonotype is a singleton in its sample. V is TRBV7-2 and J is TRBJ2-1; 9 bases agree with TRBD1. CDR1 and CDR2 from the germline V gene are SGHTA and FQGNSA. Trimming removed 5 bases from V and 8 bases from J; junction bases left unmatched: 10. CDR3 length equals 15 residues. CDR3 protein: CASSPGTGKSDEQFF. In DNA, the CDR3 is TGTGCCAGCAGCCCCGGGACAGGGAAAAGCGATGAGCAGTTCTTC.

This clonotype was detected ten times or more. The V and J genes are TRBV7-2 and TRBJ2-5, with unresolved D. The germline V gene encodes CDR1 SGHTA and CDR2 FQGNSA. The CDR3 loop spans 12 amino acids. V gave up 6 bases and J gave up 5 bases, with 10 bases separating them. The CDR3 sequence is CASSLPPETQYF. CDR3 DNA: TGTGCCAGCAGTTTACCTCCGGAGACCCAGTACTTC.

The CDR3 region has the DNA TGTGCCAGCAGTTTTTGGACCCAAAGCAATCAGCCCCAGCATTTT. Translating it yields CASSFWTQSNQPQHF. The J gene is TRBJ1-5, the V gene TRBV28; D is uncertain. The ends were cut back, 3 bases at V and 1 base at J, with 10 bases in the middle. The CDR3 runs to 15 residues. CDR1 and CDR2 from the germline V gene are MDHEN and SYDVKM.

This clonotype came up a few times. The chain links TRBV11-2 to TRBJ2-1; 13 positions agree with TRBD2. This CDR3 is 18 amino acids long. Germline CDR1 and CDR2: SGHAT and FQNNGV. Germline trimming cut 1 base from V and 12 bases from J; bases unmatched to any gene: 15. CDR3 sequence: CASSLVGLRLAGGSGQFF. The CDR3, as DNA: TGTGCCAGCAGCTTAGTTGGGCTAAGACTAGCGGGGGGTAGCGGGCAGTTCTTC.

This clonotype was found once. This rearrangement joins TRBV6-2 or TRBV6-3 to TRBJ1-1; no definite D call. Trimming stripped 8 bases from V and 4 bases from J, with 8 bases between. The CDR3 sequence is 11 residues long. CDR1 is MNHEY, CDR2 SVGEGT, per germline. This chain's CDR3 is CASVTFTEAFF. CDR3 sequence (DNA): TGTGCCAGCGTAACGTTCACTGAAGCTTTCTTT.

V usage is TRBV6-1 and J usage is TRBJ2-1; TRBD2 aligns across 9 bases. Germline loops: CDR1 MNHNS, CDR2 SASEGT. CDR3 length equals 14 residues. The V and J ends lost 3 bases and 5 bases, in that order; junction bases with no gene match: 2. In nucleotides, the CDR3 is TGTGCCAGCAGTGAGCTAGCGGGGAACAATGAGCAGTTCTTC. This translates into CASSELAGNNEQFF.

The chain joins TRBV3-1 to TRBJ2-3; tentative D call: TRBD2 (5 bases). There are 13 residues in the CDR3. Trimming took 1 base from V and 4 from J, leaving 6 bases between them. In germline, CDR1 is LGHDT, CDR2 YNNKEL (reference sequence). The CDR3 DNA is TGTGCCAGCAGCCAAGCTAGCCCAGATACGCAGTATTTT. Its translation: CASSQASPDTQYF.

This clonotype came up a few times. The gene calls are TRBV7-2 and TRBJ2-1, with a possible D match to TRBD2 (5 bases). The CDR3 loop spans 14 amino acids. Germline V lookup: CDR1 SGHTA, CDR2 FQGNSA. With 5 bases removed from V and 5 bases from J, the gap between germline ends came to 13 bases. The DNA for the CDR3 is TGTGCCAGCAGCAAAAGGGCGAGGGACAATGAGCAGTTCTTC. Translation: CASSKRARDNEQFF. Complete variable domain (other parts from reference TRBV7-2 and TRBJ2-1): GAGVSQSPSNKVTEKGKDVELRCDPISGHTALYWYRQSLGQGLEFLIYFQGNSAPDKSGLPSDRFSAERTGGSVSTLTIQRTQQEDSAVYLCASSKRARDNEQFFGPGTRLTVL.

This clonotype was picked up a small number of times. V is TRBV5-1 and J is TRBJ2-1, with D possibly matching TRBD2 (6 bases). Trimming left V 3 bases short and J 1 base short, with 8 bases between. Germline values: CDR1 SGHRS, CDR2 YFSETQ. CDR3 size: 14 residues. The CDR3 bases are TGCGCCAGCAGCTGGGACTTTTCCTACAATGAGCAGTTCTTC. It encodes CASSWDFSYNEQFF.

This clonotype was seen a few times. J is TRBJ2-1 and V is TRBV12-3 or TRBV12-4; D is undetermined. Trimming left V 6 bases short and J 0 bases short, with 12 bases between. This CDR3 region has 15 residues. The CDR3 region has the DNA TGTGCCAGCAGCGACGGCCCGGCCTCCTACAATGAGCAGTTCTTC. This translates into CASSDGPASYNEQFF.